A selection of T cell receptor beta chains follows, all from one sample in a study of PD-1 blockade in classical Hodgkin lymphoma. Repertoires were generated with immunoSEQ multiplex PCR, while TCRdb's copy carries only in-frame clones and drops some. The sample records about 30,000 clones, 70% to 90% being singletons. Sequencing was performed on CD8+ T cells from blood, taken at baseline. The source is a human donor with classical Hodgkin lymphoma. Both conserved end residues are part of each CDR3. D genes are given only for firm matches. Size tells how often a clone was seen (once, few, many) or the class of an expanded clone, and some rows leave it out.

V	size	D	J	DNA	CDR3
TRBV9	once	.	TRBJ2-3	TGTGCCAGCAGCGTCCCGACCTGGGGGGCAGGGAGCACAGATACGCAGTATTTT	CASSVPTWGAGSTDTQYF
TRBV7-8	.	.	TRBJ1-5	TGTGCCAGCAGCTTAGCATCACAGCCCCAGCATTTT	CASSLASQPQHF
TRBV6-5	.	.	TRBJ1-3	TGTGCCAGCAGTTCGAGGGCCCCGTCAGGCACCATATATTTT	CASSSRAPSGTIYF
TRBV9	few	TRBD1	TRBJ1-3	TGTGCCAGCAGCCCCCGGGACAGGGCCAGTTTCGACACCATATATTTT	CASSPRDRASFDTIYF
TRBV5-1	.	.	TRBJ2-1	TGCGCCAGTCATGGGGGAGTGAGCTCCTACAATGAGCAGTTCTTC	CASHGGVSSYNEQFF
TRBV11-2	.	.	TRBJ2-3	TGTGCCAGCAGCTTAGAGCCCAGGGACACAGATACGCAGTATTTT	CASSLEPRDTDTQYF
TRBV10-3	.	.	TRBJ2-3	TGTGCCATCAGTGAGTCCAATGGATTCCAATACACAGATACGCAGTATTTT	CAISESNGFQYTDTQYF
TRBV9	.	.	TRBJ1-2	TGTGCCAGCAGCGTAGACAGGGCTACACCTGACTACACCTTC	CASSVDRATPDYTF
TRBV5-8	.	.	TRBJ1-1	TGTGCCAGCAGCCCGTGGGACACGATGAACACTGAAGCTTTCTTT	CASSPWDTMNTEAFF
TRBV19	.	TRBD2	TRBJ2-1	TGTGCCAGTAGTCCGATAGCGGGAAGGGACAATGAGCAGTTCTTC	CASSPIAGRDNEQFF
TRBV6-4	.	.	TRBJ2-2	TGTGCCAGCAGTGACTCCAGGGGCGTAAAGAACACCGGGGAGCTGTTTTTT	CASSDSRGVKNTGELFF
TRBV5-5	.	.	TRBJ1-1	TGTGCCAGCAGCTTGACAAATCTGAACACTGAAGCTTTCTTT	CASSLTNLNTEAFF
TRBV6-1	.	.	TRBJ2-3	TGTGCCAGCAGTGAATTTATTAGGCGCTTCACAGATACGCAGTATTTT	CASSEFIRRFTDTQYF
TRBV7-9	.	.	TRBJ2-3	TGTGCCAGCACGTTTCAAGGGGCCACAGATACGCAGTATTTT	CASTFQGATDTQYF
TRBV19	.	.	TRBJ2-1	TGTGCCAGTAGTACCATACCCAGCTACAATGAGCAGTTCTTC	CASSTIPSYNEQFF
TRBV5-4	.	TRBD2	TRBJ2-5	TGTGCCAGCAGCTTAGGTCTAGCGGGAGTGGGGGAGACCCAGTACTTC	CASSLGLAGVGETQYF
TRBV5-6	few	.	TRBJ1-3	TGTGCCAGCAGCTTGGGGTCCAACACCATATATTTT	CASSLGSNTIYF
TRBV5-8	.	.	TRBJ2-1	TGTGCCAGCAGCTTGGGAGTAGCGGAGGGTGGGTACTACAATGAGCAGTTCTTC	CASSLGVAEGGYYNEQFF
TRBV2	.	.	TRBJ2-7	TGTGCCAGCAGTGAAGCGCTGGGGTACGAGCAGTACTTC	CASSEALGYEQYF
TRBV7-7	.	.	TRBJ2-3	TGTGCTAGCAGCTTGCGTCCGGGGACGCGGGACAGCGGTACTCTAACAGATACGCAGTATTTT	CASSLRPGTRDSGTLTDTQYF
TRBV6-1	.	TRBD2	TRBJ2-3	TGTGCCAGCAGTGAGGGCGGGAGGGCCACAGATACGCAGTATTTT	CASSEGGRATDTQYF
TRBV27	.	TRBD2	TRBJ2-7	TGTGCCACCAAAAGACTAGCGGGGACCTACGAGCAGTACTTC	CATKRLAGTYEQYF
TRBV7-7	.	.	TRBJ2-2	TGTGCCAGCAGCCAACAGACTGTCACGAACACCGGGGAGCTGTTTTTT	CASSQQTVTNTGELFF
TRBV9	.	.	TRBJ1-2	TGTGCCAGCAGCGTAGCTAACGGATGGAATGGCTACACCTTC	CASSVANGWNGYTF
TRBV28	.	.	TRBJ1-5	TGTGCCAGCAGCCCCTGGCTCGGGGACTTGTCCCAGCATTTT	CASSPWLGDLSQHF
TRBV28	.	TRBD1	TRBJ2-2	TGTGCCAGCAGGCCCAACAGGGGGCGTAGCGGGGAGCTGTTTTTT	CASRPNRGRSGELFF
TRBV7-3	once	.	TRBJ1-1	TGTGCCAGCAGCCGGTGGGCAGGGGCCGAAGAAGCTTTCTTT	CASSRWAGAEEAFF
TRBV5-5	.	TRBD2	TRBJ2-1	TGTGCCAGCAGCTTGGCTAGCGGCAACAATGAGCAGTTCTTC	CASSLASGNNEQFF
TRBV5-1	.	TRBD1	TRBJ2-7	TGCGCCAGCAGCTTGGCGGCCCGGGACAGGGGAACCTACGAGCAGTACTTC	CASSLAARDRGTYEQYF
TRBV14	.	TRBD1	TRBJ2-7	TGTGCCAGCAGCGTAGGGGGCTTTCTTGCCTCCTACGAGCAGTACTTC	CASSVGGFLASYEQYF
TRBV5-1	.	.	TRBJ2-7	TGCGCCAGCAGCTTGGGGGCCTCACTCTACGAGCAGTACTTC	CASSLGASLYEQYF
TRBV5-6	.	.	TRBJ2-7	TGTGCCAGCAGCTTGGTTGGGACGCGCGAGCAGTACTTC	CASSLVGTREQYF
TRBV7-2	.	.	TRBJ1-4	TGTGCCAGCAGCTCTTCAGGCTCGGCTAATGAAAAACTGTTTTTT	CASSSSGSANEKLFF
TRBV4-1	.	TRBD1	TRBJ1-2	TGCGCCAGCAGCCAAAGGACCCCGGAACAGGGGGGGTATGGCTACACCTTC	CASSQRTPEQGGYGYTF
TRBV29-1	.	.	TRBJ2-2	TGCAGCGTTGAAGCTTGGGCCGGGGAGCTGTTTTTT	CSVEAWAGELFF
TRBV6-5	.	TRBD2	TRBJ2-1	TGTGCCAGCAGTTACAGCGGGAGTGGTTACAATGAGCAGTTCTTC	CASSYSGSGYNEQFF
TRBV27	.	.	TRBJ2-3	TGTGCCAGCAGTTCCCCTCTGGGGGGAGGCAGCACAGATACGCAGTATTTT	CASSSPLGGGSTDTQYF
TRBV5-4	.	.	TRBJ1-2	TGTGCCAGCAGCTTGTTGGAACAGCTTATTAACTATGGCTACACCTTC	CASSLLEQLINYGYTF
TRBV15	.	TRBD1	TRBJ2-7	TGTGCCACCAGGGAGAGACAGGGAAGCTCCTACGAGCAGTACTTC	CATRERQGSSYEQYF
TRBV5-6	.	.	TRBJ2-1	TGTGCCAGCAGCTTCTCGCTAGTCGATAATGAGCAGTTCTTC	CASSFSLVDNEQFF
TRBV6-5	.	.	TRBJ2-2	TGTGCCAGCAGGTTTACGACAGTAAACACCGGGGAGCTGTTTTTT	CASRFTTVNTGELFF
TRBV25-1	.	.	TRBJ2-5	TGTGCCAGCGTAGACCCTCAGGTAGGCAAGACCCAGTACTTC	CASVDPQVGKTQYF
TRBV6-5	.	.	TRBJ1-2	TGTGCCAGCAGAAGCCCAGCAGGCTACACCTTC	CASRSPAGYTF
TRBV5-6	.	TRBD2	TRBJ2-1	TGTGCCAGCAGGTCCGAACTAGCGGGAGGATCCTACAATGAGCAGTTCTTC	CASRSELAGGSYNEQFF
TRBV7-6	.	.	TRBJ2-7	TGTGCCAGCAGCCCCAAGCCCGTGGGGGCCGGCTACGAGCAGTACTTC	CASSPKPVGAGYEQYF
TRBV9	.	.	TRBJ1-2	TGTGCCAGCAGCGTAAACAGGGATGGCTACACCTTC	CASSVNRDGYTF
TRBV13	.	.	TRBJ1-4	TGTGCCAGCAGCTCTATGGGAGCCCTGGGGGAAAAACTGTTTTTT	CASSSMGALGEKLFF
TRBV27	once	.	TRBJ2-5	TGTGCCAGCAGTTTAGGTCCCGGAAGGCAAGAGACCCAGTACTTC	CASSLGPGRQETQYF
TRBV29-1	.	.	TRBJ2-1	TGCAGCGTTGTAGGGGGTTCCTACAATGAGCAGTTCTTC	CSVVGGSYNEQFF